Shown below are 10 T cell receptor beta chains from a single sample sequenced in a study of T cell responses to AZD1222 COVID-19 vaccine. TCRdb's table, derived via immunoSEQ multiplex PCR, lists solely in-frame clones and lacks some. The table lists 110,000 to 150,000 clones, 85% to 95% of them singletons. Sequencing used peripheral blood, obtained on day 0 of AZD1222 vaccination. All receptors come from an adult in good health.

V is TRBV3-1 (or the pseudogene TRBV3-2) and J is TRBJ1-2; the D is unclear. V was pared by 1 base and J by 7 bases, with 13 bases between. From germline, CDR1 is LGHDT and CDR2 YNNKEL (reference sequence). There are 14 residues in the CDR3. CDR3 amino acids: CASSQGTSPGGYTF. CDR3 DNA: TGTGCCAGCAGCCAAGGGACCAGTCCGGGTGGCTACACCTTC.

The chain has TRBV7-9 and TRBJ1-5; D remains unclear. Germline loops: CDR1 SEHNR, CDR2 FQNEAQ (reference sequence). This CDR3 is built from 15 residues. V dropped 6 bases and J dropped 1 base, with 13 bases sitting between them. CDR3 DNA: TGTGCCAGCAGTCGTGGATATCCGAGCAATCAGCCCCAGCATTTT. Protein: CASSRGYPSNQPQHF.

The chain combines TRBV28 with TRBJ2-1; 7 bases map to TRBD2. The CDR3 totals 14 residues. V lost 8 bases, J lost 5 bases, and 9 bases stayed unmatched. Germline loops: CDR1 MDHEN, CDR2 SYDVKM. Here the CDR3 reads CASAPPGGNNEQFF. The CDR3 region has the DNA TGTGCCAGCGCTCCCCCCGGGGGGAACAATGAGCAGTTCTTC.

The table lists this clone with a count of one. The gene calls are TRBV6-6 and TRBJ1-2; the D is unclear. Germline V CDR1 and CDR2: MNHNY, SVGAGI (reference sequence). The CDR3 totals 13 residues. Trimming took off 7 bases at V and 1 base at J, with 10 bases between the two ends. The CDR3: CASTLQNNYGYTF. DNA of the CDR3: TGTGCCAGCACCCTACAGAATAACTATGGCTACACCTTC.

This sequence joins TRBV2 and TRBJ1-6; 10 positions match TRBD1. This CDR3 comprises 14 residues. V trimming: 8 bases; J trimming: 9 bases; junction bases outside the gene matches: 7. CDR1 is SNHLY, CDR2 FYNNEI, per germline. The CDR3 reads CASQTGQGVSPLHF. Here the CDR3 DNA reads TGTGCCAGCCAGACAGGACAGGGGGTTTCACCCCTCCACTTT. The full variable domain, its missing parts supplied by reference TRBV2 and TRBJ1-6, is EPEVTQTPSHQVTQMGQEVILRCVPISNHLYFYWYRQILGQKVEFLVSFYNNEISEKSEIFDDQFSVERPDGSNFTLKIRSTKLEDSAMYFCASQTGQGVSPLHFGNGTRLTVT.

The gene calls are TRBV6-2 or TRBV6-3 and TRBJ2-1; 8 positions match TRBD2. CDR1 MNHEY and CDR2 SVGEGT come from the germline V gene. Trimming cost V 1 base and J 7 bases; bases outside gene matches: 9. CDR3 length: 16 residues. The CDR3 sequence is CASSYFIRGGSNEQFF. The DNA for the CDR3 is TGTGCCAGCAGTTACTTTATCCGGGGGGGCTCAAATGAGCAGTTCTTC.

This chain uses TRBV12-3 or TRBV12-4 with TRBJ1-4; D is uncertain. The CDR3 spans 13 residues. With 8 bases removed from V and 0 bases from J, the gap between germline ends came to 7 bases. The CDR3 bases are TGTGCCAGCGCGCAGGCAACTAATGAAAAACTGTTTTTT. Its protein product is CASAQATNEKLFF.

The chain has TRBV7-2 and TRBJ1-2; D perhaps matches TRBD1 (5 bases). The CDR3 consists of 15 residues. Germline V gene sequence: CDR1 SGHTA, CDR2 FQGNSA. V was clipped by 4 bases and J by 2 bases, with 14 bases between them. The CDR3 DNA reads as TGTGCCAGCAGCTACGATCCTAGGGGAAACTATGGCTACACCTTC. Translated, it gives CASSYDPRGNYGYTF.

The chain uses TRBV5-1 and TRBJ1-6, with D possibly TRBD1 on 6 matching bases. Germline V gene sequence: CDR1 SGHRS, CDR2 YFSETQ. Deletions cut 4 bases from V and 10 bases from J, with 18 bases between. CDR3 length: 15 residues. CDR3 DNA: TGCGCCAGCAGCCCGAACAGGGAAGGGTTCTCACCCCTCCACTTT. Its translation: CASSPNREGFSPLHF.

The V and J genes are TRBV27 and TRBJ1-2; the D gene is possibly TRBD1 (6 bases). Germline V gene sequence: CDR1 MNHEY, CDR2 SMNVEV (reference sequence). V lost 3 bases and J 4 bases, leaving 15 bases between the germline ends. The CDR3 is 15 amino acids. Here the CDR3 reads CASSLVGGRVYGYTF. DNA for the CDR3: TGTGCCAGCAGTTTGGTCGGGGGGCGTGTCTATGGCTACACCTTC.